This T cell receptor (beta chain) was sequenced for a study of CD8+ T cells in alopecia areata. Germline V gives CDR1 SEHNR, CDR2 FQNEAQ (reference sequence). There are 15 residues in the CDR3. The germline V and J ends were trimmed by 3 bases and 1 base, with 12 bases remaining between them. Treatment of the sample: oral pan-JAK inhibitor, 5-10 mg twice daily. Researchers gathered lesional scalp punch biopsies and peripheral blood from patients with alopecia areata. TCR sequencing used cDNA made by reverse transcription of extracted RNA. Only in-frame clones appear in the TCRdb table, and some are missing; sequencing was by immunoSEQ multiplex PCR. The repertoire holds approximately 3,800 clones, with under 80% as singletons.

The rearrangement uses TRBV7-9 and TRBJ1-1; D gene ambiguous. The source of this sequence is a human donor with alopecia areata. The sequencing here drew on skin, taken at week 24, from a patient treated with tofacitinib. The CDR3 region is CASSLEAWRNTEAFF. As DNA, the CDR3 is TGTGCCAGCAGCTTGGAGGCGTGGAGGAACACTGAAGCTTTCTTT.